The 32 T cell receptor beta chains presented below share a single source sample, sequenced in a study of vaccination and CD4 T cells after COVID-19 (dated by TCRdb to between 2022 and 2023). The treatment or condition label for this specimen denotes: roughly 10-day PBMC culture with coronavirus spike peptide pools or control peptides (ViraFEST assay). The protocol used for the library was PCR. Sequencer: Illumina iSeq 100. TCR sequencing of DNA from cultured CD4+ T cells used the Oncomine TCR Beta short-read assay at the Johns Hopkins FTIC core. TCRdb ran its own pipeline on the public reads, namely fastp trimming at Q25 and MiXCR clone calling, and kept in-frame beta chains. For every CDR3 protein sequence, its rows merge into one entry that carries the most common genes and DNA. For this sample there are under 25,000 distinct CDR3 sequences; roughly 23% appear just once. The top ten hold 7.5% to 8% of the sample.

These receptors' targets are unknown. Sequencing was done on a sample of cultured CD4+ T cells from blood. These receptors were obtained from a human donor with COVID-19.

A few counts support this clonotype. This sequence joins TRBV12-3 or TRBV12-4 and TRBJ2-1, with 13 bases lining up with TRBD2. The V and J ends lost 6 bases and 6 bases, in that order; junction bases with no gene match: 5. This CDR3 comprises 15 residues. In DNA, the CDR3 is TGTGCCAGCAGGTGGACTAGCGGGGGCCTCAATGAGCAGTTCTTC. It yields the protein CASRWTSGGLNEQFF.

This clonotype was picked up one time. The J gene is TRBJ2-5, the V gene TRBV6-2 or TRBV6-3, with a weak D call TRBD2 (5 bases). V lost 4 bases to trimming and J lost 5 bases, with 14 bases between them. The germline CDR1 and CDR2 sequences are MNHEY and SVGEGT. This CDR3 is 14 amino acids long. CDR3 sequence reads: CASSSLTERETQYF. In nucleotides, the CDR3 is TGTGCCAGCAGTTCCCTCACTGAGCGGGAGACCCAGTACTTC.

J is TRBJ1-2 and V is TRBV6-1, with TRBD1 matching 8 bases. CDR1 is MNHNS and CDR2 is SASEGT in the germline V gene. The length of the CDR3 is 14 residues. V was clipped by 8 bases and J by 0 bases; unmatched bases: 5. CDR3 DNA sequence: TGTGCCAGCGGGACAGGATCCACTAACTATGGCTACACCTTC. Its translation is CASGTGSTNYGYTF.

The chain joins TRBV28 to TRBJ1-2, with D uncertain. This CDR3 spans 11 amino acids. Trimming pared 4 bases from V and 6 bases from J, leaving 6 bases between. CDR1 and CDR2 from the germline V gene are MDHEN and SYDVKM. The CDR3 region is CASSSTDGYTF. Written as DNA, the CDR3 is TGTGCCAGCAGTTCCACAGATGGCTACACCTTC.

The chain has TRBV10-1 and TRBJ2-2; no clear D. The CDR3 contains 16 residues. V was clipped by 2 bases and J by 0 bases, with 10 bases between them. The germline gives CDR1 WNHNN, CDR2 SYGVQD (reference sequence). CDR3 residues: CASSERMGANTGELFF. In DNA, the CDR3 is TGCGCCAGCAGTGAGCGAATGGGTGCGAACACCGGGGAGCTGTTTTTT.

This clonotype ranks as medium-sized (0.01 to 0.1%). V and J are TRBV19 and TRBJ1-5, with D unclear. This CDR3 spans 12 amino acids. Per germline, CDR1 LNHDA and CDR2 SQIVND (reference sequence). Trimming took 10 bases from V and 0 from J, leaving 7 bases between them. The CDR3, as DNA: TGTGCCACGAGGATTAGCAATCAGCCCCAGCATTTT. Translation gives CATRISNQPQHF. Supplemented by reference TRBV19 and TRBJ1-5, the full variable domain reads DGGITQSPKYLFRKEGQNVTLSCEQNLNHDAMYWYRQDPGQGLRLIYYSQIVNDFQKGDIAEGYSVSREKKESFPLTVTSAQKNPTAFYLCATRISNQPQHFGDGTRLSIL.

This clonotype was observed a handful of times. This chain joins TRBV9 and TRBJ1-3; D perhaps matches TRBD1 (6 bases). CDR3 length: 14 residues. The germline V gene encodes CDR1 SGDLS and CDR2 YYNGEE. The V end was cut by 1 base, the J end by 8 bases, with 13 bases between. CDR3 sequence: CASSVSPGEDTIYF. In nucleotides, the CDR3 is TGTGCCAGCAGCGTATCCCCAGGGGAGGACACCATATATTTT.

This clonotype occurred a few times. The chain couples TRBV2 to TRBJ2-1; 8 bases are shared with TRBD2. CDR3 length: 15 amino acids. Looked up from germline, CDR1 is SNHLY and CDR2 is FYNNEI. V shed 6 bases, J shed 6 bases, and the junction held 10 bases outside the gene matches. The CDR3 coding sequence is TGTGCCAGCAGGGGTGCGGGGGGCCACCGCAATGAGCAGTTCTTC. Translation: CASRGAGGHRNEQFF. Complete variable domain (other parts from reference TRBV2 and TRBJ2-1): EPEVTQTPSHQVTQMGQEVILRCVPISNHLYFYWYRQILGQKVEFLVSFYNNEISEKSEIFDDQFSVERPDGSNFTLKIRSTKLEDSAMYFCASRGAGGHRNEQFFGPGTRLTVL.

The J gene is TRBJ2-7, the V gene TRBV6-1; 8 bases align to TRBD1. V was clipped by 8 bases and J by 2 bases; unmatched bases: 5. Germline lookup yields CDR1 MNHNS and CDR2 SASEGT. The CDR3 runs 13 residues. The CDR3 DNA reads TGTGCCAGCGGATCGACAGGGGCCTACGAGCAGTACTTC. Amino acid sequence: CASGSTGAYEQYF.

This clonotype was observed a handful of times. This chain uses TRBV11-2 with TRBJ1-2; D not certain. Looked up from germline, CDR1 is SGHAT and CDR2 is FQNNGV. The CDR3 totals 13 residues. V was cut by 5 bases and J by 8 bases, with 15 bases left in between. The CDR3 is CASSADAGRGYTF. Written as DNA, the CDR3 is TGTGCCAGCAGCGCGGACGCCGGACGGGGCTACACCTTC.

The V call is TRBV19, the J call TRBJ1-3; possibly TRBD1 for D (5 bases). CDR1 is LNHDA and CDR2 is SQIVND in the germline V gene (reference sequence). Trimming left V 7 bases short and J 4 bases short, with 11 bases between. This CDR3 region has 13 residues. For the CDR3, the DNA is TGTGCCAGTACCAGGGCGGAGGGAAACACCATATATTTT. Residues: CASTRAEGNTIYF.

By share of the sample, this clonotype is medium-sized. This chain connects TRBV30 to TRBJ1-5; D ambiguous. Germline-derived CDR1 and CDR2 are GTSNPN and SVGIG (reference sequence). V lost 0 bases, J lost 4 bases, and 13 bases lay in between. This CDR3 region has 15 residues. Written as DNA, the CDR3 is TGTGCCTGGAGTGTCGGCACATCCACAAATCAGCCCCAGCATTTT. Amino acid sequence: CAWSVGTSTNQPQHF.

This chain joins TRBV6-2 or TRBV6-3 and TRBJ2-3; TRBD2 aligns across 8 bases. The V gene end was trimmed by 2 bases and the J gene end by 3 bases; junction bases not matched to a gene: 7. The CDR3 is made up of 16 amino acids. Germline CDR1 and CDR2: MNHEY and SVGEGT. CDR3 sequence (DNA): TGTGCCAGCAGTTACACCGGGGGGGGCCGGACAGATACGCAGTATTTT. Its protein product is CASSYTGGGRTDTQYF.

J is TRBJ1-1 and V is TRBV5-1; maybe TRBD1 (5 bases). V lost 4 bases to trimming and J lost 1 base, with 14 bases between them. Germline V gene lookup returns CDR1 SGHRS and CDR2 YFSETQ. The CDR3 has 15 amino acids. CDR3 bases: TGCGCCAGCAGCCCGATTCTGGGGGGGAACACTGAAGCTTTCTTT. Its protein is CASSPILGGNTEAFF.

This clonotype occurred once. One base away lies a much larger clone, so this may be a sequencing read error. V is TRBV7-2 and J is TRBJ1-2, with 7 bases fitting TRBD1. The trim removed 5 bases at V and 4 bases at J, leaving 7 bases unmatched. The germline V gene has CDR1 SGHTA and CDR2 FQGNSA. This CDR3 has 14 amino acids. CDR3 coding DNA: TGTGCCAGCAGCCCCCGACAGGGAATCTATGGCTACACCTTC. It translates to CASSPRQGIYGYTF.

This clonotype was picked up a small number of times. This chain links TRBV18 with TRBJ2-3; no reliable D call. Germline-derived CDR1 and CDR2 are KGHSH and LQKENI. V was pared by 6 bases and J by 0 bases, with 4 bases between. This CDR3 has 12 amino acids. This chain's CDR3 is CASSASTDTQYF. CDR3 DNA sequence: TGTGCCAGCTCCGCTAGCACAGATACGCAGTATTTT. Filled out from reference TRBV18 and TRBJ2-3, the complete variable domain reads NAGVMQNPRHLVRRRGQEARLRCSPMKGHSHVYWYRQLPEEGLKFMVYLQKENIIDESGMPKERFSAEFPKEGPSILRIQQVVRGDSAAYFCASSASTDTQYFGPGTRLTVL.

The chain combines TRBV6-2 or TRBV6-3 with TRBJ1-5; TRBD1 might be the D (6 bases). Germline CDR1 is MNHEY and CDR2 is SVGEGT. The CDR3 runs to 16 residues. V gave up 7 bases and J gave up 0 bases, with 16 bases separating them. The CDR3 spells CASTTTGKGSNQPQHF. Here the CDR3 DNA reads TGTGCCAGCACAACGACAGGAAAGGGTAGCAATCAGCCCCAGCATTTT.

This rearrangement joins TRBV28 to TRBJ1-4; D gene ambiguous. Between the trimmed V and J ends, which lost 6 bases and 7 bases, there was a span of 9 bases. From germline, CDR1 is MDHEN and CDR2 SYDVKM. The CDR3 consists of 12 residues. The CDR3 protein is CASSEGSEKLFF. The CDR3 bases are TGTGCCAGCAGCGAAGGATCTGAAAAACTGTTTTTT. Looking up the rest from reference TRBV28 and TRBJ1-4 gives the full variable domain: DVKVTQSSRYLVKRTGEKVFLECVQDMDHENMFWYRQDPGLGLRLIYFSYDVKMKEKGDIPEGYSVSREKKERFSLILESASTNQTSMYLCASSEGSEKLFFGSGTQLSVL.

The V and J genes are TRBV5-4 and TRBJ2-3; 8 nucleotides line up with TRBD2. The junction had 2 bases not matched to a gene; V was cut back by 4 bases and J by 4 bases. Germline assignment: CDR1 SGHNT and CDR2 YYREEE (reference sequence). This CDR3 is built from 13 residues. The CDR3 DNA follows: TGTGCCAGCAGCGCGGGACTAGCAGATACGCAGTATTTT. It is translated as CASSAGLADTQYF.

The chain is built from TRBV4-1 and TRBJ2-2; D unresolved. V was pared by 1 base and J by 6 bases, with 12 bases between. Germline V gene data show CDR1 as MGHRA and CDR2 as YSYEKL. The CDR3 has 15 residues. The CDR3 spells CASSQVVRVAGELFF. CDR3 coding DNA: TGCGCCAGCAGCCAAGTAGTAAGGGTCGCCGGGGAGCTGTTTTTT.

This clonotype was counted between two and nine times. V gene TRBV12-3 or TRBV12-4 combines with J gene TRBJ2-6, with no clear D. Between the trimmed V and J ends, which lost 3 bases and 4 bases, there was a span of 10 bases. The CDR3 runs to 15 residues. The CDR3 DNA sequence: TGTGCCAGCAGTTTTTCGGGTTCAGGGGCCAACGTCCTGACTTTC. This sequence encodes CASSFSGSGANVLTF.

This chain links TRBV30 with TRBJ1-6; TRBD1 matches at 9 bases. This CDR3 is 15 amino acids long. V lost 3 bases and J lost 1; bases outside the gene matches: 1. Germline V gene sequence: CDR1 GTSNPN, CDR2 SVGIG (reference sequence). The CDR3 loop is CAWRTGGSYNSPLHF. The CDR3 region has the DNA TGTGCCTGGAGGACAGGGGGATCCTATAATTCACCCCTCCACTTT.

The rearrangement links TRBV7-9 to TRBJ1-1; TRBD1 agrees at 8 bases. With 5 bases clipped from V and 0 bases from J, the junction kept 5 bases outside the gene matches. There are 15 residues in the CDR3. CDR1 is SEHNR and CDR2 is FQNEAQ in the germline V gene (reference sequence). The CDR3 DNA sequence: TGTGCCAGCAGCAGCAGACAGGGGATGAACACTGAAGCTTTCTTT. It is translated as CASSSRQGMNTEAFF. Full variable domain (remainder filled in from reference TRBV7-9 and TRBJ1-1): DTGVSQNPRHKITKRGQNVTFRCDPISEHNRLYWYRQTLGQGPEFLTYFQNEAQLEKSRLLSDRFSAERPKGSFSTLEIQRTEQGDSAMYLCASSSRQGMNTEAFFGQGTRLTVV.

This clonotype was observed a few times. The J gene is TRBJ2-2, the V gene TRBV7-2; perhaps TRBD1 as D (5 bases). This CDR3 is built from 14 residues. Trimming shortened V by 4 bases and J by 1 base, and 7 bases separated the two germline ends. Per germline, CDR1 SGHTA and CDR2 FQGNSA. The CDR3 sequence is CASSSGQNTGELFF. The CDR3 DNA reads TGTGCCAGCAGCTCAGGACAGAACACCGGGGAGCTGTTTTTT.

Worth noting for this clonotype: A much larger clone sits a single nucleotide away, making a read error possible. V and J are TRBV19 and TRBJ2-2; D gene ambiguous. The CDR3 is 13 amino acids. Trimming stripped 5 bases from V and 7 bases from J, with 11 bases between. Per the germline V gene, CDR1 is LNHDA and CDR2 is SQIVND (reference sequence). The CDR3 DNA reads TGTGCCAGTAGTTCGCTCGGCGACGGGGAGCTGTTTTTT. Its translation: CASSSLGDGELFF.

This clonotype came up a few times. The rearrangement links TRBV20-1 to TRBJ2-1; perhaps TRBD2 as D (5 bases). This CDR3 has 13 residues. CDR1 and CDR2 (germline): DFQATT, SNEGSKA (reference sequence). V dropped 6 bases and J dropped 6 bases, with 15 bases sitting between them. The CDR3 DNA reads TGCAGTGCCCACCCTGTAGGGAGCAATGAGCAGTTCTTC. Amino acids: CSAHPVGSNEQFF.

This chain connects TRBV28 to TRBJ2-7, with 7 bases aligning to TRBD1. The CDR3 has 16 amino acids. V dropped 3 bases and J dropped 0; count of bases not matched to a gene: 8. Germline V gene data show CDR1 as MDHEN and CDR2 as SYDVKM. The CDR3: CASSFPGQVSSYEQYF. CDR3 coding DNA: TGTGCCAGCAGTTTCCCCGGACAGGTTAGCTCCTACGAGCAGTACTTC.

This sequence joins TRBV6-1 and TRBJ2-7, with 7 nucleotides matching TRBD2. CDR1 is MNHNS, CDR2 SASEGT, per germline. The junction had 4 bases not matched to a gene; V was cut back by 4 bases and J by 4 bases. This CDR3 contains 13 residues. The CDR3 nucleotides are TGTGCCAGCAGTGTTGCGGGAGAATACGAGCAGTACTTC. Encoded protein: CASSVAGEYEQYF.

Here the CDR3 reads CASSSTGPPFYEQFF. CDR3 DNA sequence: TGTGCCAGCAGCTCGACGGGCCCCCCTTTCTATGAGCAGTTCTTC. The V and J genes are TRBV7-8 and TRBJ2-1; D gene unclear. The V gene lost 4 bases and the J gene lost 8 bases, with 18 bases spanning the gap. CDR3 length: 15 amino acids. The germline gives CDR1 SGHVS, CDR2 FQNEAQ.

The rearrangement joins TRBV25-1 to TRBJ2-7, with TRBD1 matching over 11 bases. V gave up 5 bases and J gave up 2 bases; unmatched junction bases: 8. The CDR3 contains 16 residues. CDR1 MGHDK and CDR2 SYGVNS come from the germline V gene. CDR3 DNA sequence: TGTGCCAGCAGTCCGTGGACAGGGGGCGCCCCCTACGAGCAGTACTTC. Protein product: CASSPWTGGAPYEQYF.

This chain uses TRBV23-1 with TRBJ2-1; 9 positions match TRBD1. TRBV23-1 qualifies as an ORF whose function is uncertain. The CDR3 extends over 16 amino acids. Unmatched junction bases numbered 4, after V lost 0 bases and J lost 4 bases. CDR3: CASSQSLQGAYNEQFF. In DNA form, the CDR3 reads TGCGCCAGCAGTCAATCCCTACAGGGGGCTTACAATGAGCAGTTCTTC.

By proportion, this clonotype is medium-sized (0.01 to 0.1%). The chain carries TRBV10-3 and TRBJ1-1; D possibly corresponds to TRBD1 (6 bases). Germline loops: CDR1 ENHRY, CDR2 SYGVKD. CDR3 length: 13 amino acids. The germline V and J ends were trimmed by 3 bases and 4 bases, with 9 bases remaining between them. This CDR3 is CAISEQGSTEAFF. CDR3 DNA sequence: TGTGCCATCAGTGAACAGGGTAGCACTGAAGCTTTCTTT.